This T cell receptor beta chain was sequenced during a study of T-cell reconstitution after alpha-beta-depleted transplantation in children. Study findings and constraints: The main origin of T-cell counts and diversity one year after transplant was newly produced T cells. Surviving recipient T cells and intrathymic progenitors accounted for some patients' high TCRbeta diversity at day 60. Alpha-beta T cells present about two months after transplant were reported to originate from several hundred expanded graft clones.

Preparation of the TCRbeta library involved a method that used unique molecular identifiers. Via MiXCR, TCRdb re-called the PCR reads, giving one row per CDR3 protein. The sample has 300,000 to 400,000 distinct CDR3 sequences, approximately 23% seen once; the top ten hold approximately 10%. Germline V gene sequence: CDR1 DFQATT, CDR2 SNEGSKA (reference sequence). V was clipped by 5 bases and J by 1 base, with 17 bases between them. The CDR3 covers 15 residues. This clonotype was counted a few times. Its antigen is as yet unknown. This clonotype was sampled from a male patient younger than 18 who had a stem cell transplant for acute lymphoblastic leukemia, so the T cells may come from the graft donor. The chain is built from TRBV20-1 and TRBJ1-1, with no clear D. The specimen was PBMCs, mostly from graft donor cells, collected 180 days after TCRalphabeta/CD19-depleted stem cell transplant. The CDR3 DNA follows: TGCAGTGCTCCGACCGGGTGGCACCCGAACACTGAAGCTTTCTTT. It encodes CSAPTGWHPNTEAFF.